Given below is one T cell receptor (beta chain) in context. This sample stems from a study of shared clonotypes between healthy human individuals. CDR3 length: 17 amino acids. Germline CDR1 reads LNHDA; CDR2 reads SQIVND (reference sequence). Trimming cost V 3 bases and J 4 bases; bases outside gene matches: 10. Here immunoSEQ multiplex PCR was the method, and the copy in TCRdb shows in-frame clones only, minus some. The table has roughly 500,000 clones, 79% seen once. The sequencing input was PBMCs. The chain carries TRBV19 and TRBJ2-2; 8 nucleotides match TRBD1. The clonotype comes from a woman between 35 and 50 years old in good health. Some clones in this sample may be carry-over from other donors' samples. In nucleotides, the CDR3 is TGTGCCAGTAGTATTCTCTATGGACAGGGCGGCACCGGGGAGCTGTTTTTT. Protein sequence: CASSILYGQGGTGELFF.